This T cell receptor beta chain was captured by sequencing in a study of cytomegalovirus exposure and HLA in healthy donors. The study, taken as a whole, reports: Under in vitro conditions, three CMV-associated chains were confirmed as specific for CMV antigens. In the 120 or so validation repertoires, roughly 94% of cluster scores exceeded 0, per a later analysis.

The repertoire was sequenced with immunoSEQ multiplex PCR; TCRdb's copy has only in-frame clones and lacks some. The sample has 57,000 or so clones; about 91% are singletons. As concerns this clone: Antigen: not known.

Among the approximately 110 subjects of the validation cohort, separate from the 666-subject first cohort, were the donors. J was trimmed by 4 bases and V by 5 bases; bases with no gene match: 6. CDR3 length equals 16 residues. Germline V gives CDR1 SGHAT, CDR2 FQNNGV. The receptor's source is a woman between 25 and 40 years old in good health and CMV-seronegative. The genes are TRBV11-2 and TRBJ2-1, with 12 bases aligning to TRBD2. Sequencing was carried out using PBMCs. CDR3 loop: CASSPRLAGVYNEQFF. The CDR3 coding sequence is TGTGCCAGCAGCCCCCGACTAGCGGGAGTGTACAATGAGCAGTTCTTC.